What follows are 6 T cell receptor beta chains derived from one specimen sequenced in a study of CD8 T cells in ankylosing spondylitis. TCRdb fed the 5' RACE reads into MiXCR, producing one record per CDR3 protein. The data show more than 60,000 distinct CDR3 sequences, 6.2% seen once. Sequencing used synovial fluid, either unsorted or a sorted T cell fraction (not recorded which). Receptors were obtained from a male donor with ankylosing spondylitis.

This clonotype was picked up many times. The chain carries TRBV3-1 and TRBJ2-2; 8 bases are shared with TRBD2. Germline CDR1 is LGHDT and CDR2 is YNNKEL (reference sequence). The CDR3 is 16 residues long. V lost 3 bases, J lost 5 bases, and 8 bases stayed unmatched. CDR3 in amino acids: CASSHGALADTGELFF. The CDR3 nucleotides read TGTGCCAGCAGCCATGGGGCACTAGCGGATACCGGGGAGCTGTTTTTT. The full variable domain, completed using reference TRBV3-1 and TRBJ2-2, is DTAVSQTPKYLVTQMGNDKSIKCEQNLGHDTMYWYKQDSKKFLKIMFSYNNKELIINETVPNRFSPKSPDKAHLNLHINSLELGDSAVYFCASSHGALADTGELFFGEGSRLTVL.

This clonotype was recorded many times. The chain is built from TRBV12-3 or TRBV12-4 and TRBJ1-5; tentative D call: TRBD1 (5 bases). The germline V and J ends were trimmed by 4 bases and 5 bases, with 15 bases remaining between them. CDR3 size: 15 residues. The CDR3 sequence is CASSSGTGGDQPQHF. Here the CDR3 DNA reads TGTGCCAGCAGTTCCGGGACTGGGGGGGATCAGCCCCAGCATTTT.

This clonotype came up many times. V and J are TRBV6-2 or TRBV6-3 and TRBJ2-1, with 10 positions matching TRBD2. This CDR3 region has 15 residues. Germline values: CDR1 MNHEY, CDR2 SVGEGT. Germline trimming cut 6 bases from V and 2 bases from J; bases unmatched to any gene: 4. Here the CDR3 reads CASSLLAGAYNEQFF. The CDR3 DNA is TGTGCCAGCAGCCTCCTAGCGGGGGCCTACAATGAGCAGTTCTTC.

The sample holds a few counts of this clonotype. V gene TRBV29-1 combines with J gene TRBJ2-3; D might be TRBD2 (6 bases). This CDR3 spans 16 amino acids. Germline-derived CDR1 and CDR2 are SQVTM and ANQGSEA. V lost 0 bases and J 4 bases, leaving 17 bases between the germline ends. CDR3 region: CSVEEWTRRVADTQYF. The CDR3 nucleotides read TGCAGCGTTGAAGAATGGACTCGGAGGGTGGCAGATACGCAGTATTTT.

In its sample, this clonotype was seen many times. The V gene is TRBV29-1, the J gene TRBJ2-3; 8 bases map to TRBD2. Germline CDR1 SQVTM, CDR2 ANQGSEA. CDR3 length: 14 amino acids. After removal of 5 bases from V and 0 bases from J, the junction contained 4 bases not matched to a gene. The CDR3: CSVRGGTSTDTQYF. CDR3 coding DNA: TGCAGCGTTCGGGGGGGGACTAGCACAGATACGCAGTATTTT.

The chain combines TRBV28 with TRBJ1-3; 8 bases are shared with TRBD1. Germline CDR1 is MDHEN and CDR2 is SYDVKM. This CDR3 region has 17 residues. V dropped 4 bases and J dropped 0; count of bases not matched to a gene: 8. This chain's CDR3 is CASSSPRDRSSGNTIYF. The CDR3 DNA sequence: TGTGCCAGCAGTTCACCCCGGGACAGGTCCTCTGGAAACACCATATATTTT.